This TCR beta chain was profiled in a study of monozygotic twins with inflammatory bowel disease. Overall study findings and caveats: Twin pairs that were concordant did not differ from discordant pairs in repertoire similarity, possibly from limited power.

With regard to this clonotype: Its antigen is unknown.

Making each TCR library took around 3,600 ng of total RNA. TCRdb reprocessed the 5' RACE reads, keeping one entry per CDR3 protein, no DNA. The sample's table shows more than 300,000 distinct CDR3 sequences. Whole blood that had not undergone T cell sorting provided the isolated total RNA. CDR1 is SGHRS and CDR2 is YFSETQ in the germline V gene. The CDR3 totals 14 residues. Input material: blood. The clonotype was recovered from a human donor with ulcerative colitis or Crohn's disease, or a healthy co-twin of an affected twin (not recorded which). The chain employs TRBV5-1 and TRBJ2-3. Here the CDR3 reads CASAPNTHTDTQYF.